Presented here are 11 T cell receptor beta chains from one specimen sequenced in a study of cytomegalovirus exposure and HLA in healthy donors. The PCR used 60 Vbeta and 13 Jbeta primers. Clones were sequenced by immunoSEQ multiplex PCR, and TCRdb holds only the in-frame ones, with some missing. The table shows about 150,000 clones, with 80% occurring only once. Material for sequencing was PBMCs. The receptors stem from a man aged 25-45 years in good health.

This chain links TRBV7-3 with TRBJ2-1; D gene unclear. The germline V gene has CDR1 SGHTA and CDR2 FQGTGA. The CDR3 runs to 13 residues. V was pared by 5 bases and J by 6 bases, with 11 bases between. CDR3 residues: CASSLRVLNEQFF. The CDR3 nucleotides are TGTGCCAGCAGCCTCCGGGTCCTCAATGAGCAGTTCTTC.

The rearrangement links TRBV30 to TRBJ2-7; D possibly corresponds to TRBD1 (5 bases). Germline CDR1 GTSNPN, CDR2 SVGIG (reference sequence). Trimming stripped 5 bases from V and 2 bases from J, with 13 bases between. The length of the CDR3 is 13 residues. For the CDR3, the DNA is TGTGCCTGGGGCCCGAAAGGGGCCTACGAGCAGTACTTC. Its translation is CAWGPKGAYEQYF.

The chain couples TRBV29-1 to TRBJ1-4; a weak D match, TRBD1 (5 bases). V lost 5 bases, J lost 8 bases, and 15 bases lay in between. The V gene's germline CDR1 is SQVTM and CDR2 ANQGSEA. The CDR3 is 13 residues long. The CDR3: CSVKQGGEEKLFF. DNA for the CDR3: TGCAGCGTTAAGCAGGGTGGAGAGGAAAAACTGTTTTTT.

The chain combines TRBV28 with TRBJ2-7; D might be TRBD2 (5 bases). Germline lookup yields CDR1 MDHEN and CDR2 SYDVKM. The CDR3 spans 13 residues. V was clipped by 5 bases and J by 7 bases, with 15 bases between them. CDR3 in DNA: TGTGCCAGCAGTGCGGGTTATACTACGGAGCAGTACTTC. As protein: CASSAGYTTEQYF.

The gene calls are TRBV10-3 and TRBJ2-2; the D gene is possibly TRBD2 (5 bases). The V end lost 5 bases, the J end lost 2 bases, and 15 bases lay between the germline ends. The CDR3 is made up of 16 amino acids. Germline assignment: CDR1 ENHRY and CDR2 SYGVKD. CDR3 sequence: CAISNLDYINTGELFF. CDR3 DNA sequence: TGTGCCATCAGTAACCTAGACTACATCAACACCGGGGAGCTGTTTTTT.

The genes are TRBV6-5 and TRBJ2-7; 9 bases align to TRBD2. The length of the CDR3 is 14 residues. V shed 4 bases and J 5 bases; nucleotides not matched to a gene: 6. The germline V gene has CDR1 MNHEY and CDR2 SVGAGI. The CDR3, as DNA: TGTGCCAGCAGTTCACATAGCGGGAGTAACGAGCAGTACTTC. This sequence encodes CASSSHSGSNEQYF.

The chain joins TRBV27 to TRBJ1-3; 7 bases are a match to TRBD1. The DNA end is more similar to TRBJ2-2, so the J call may be wrong. Germline V lookup: CDR1 MNHEY, CDR2 SMNVEV (reference sequence). The CDR3 has 14 amino acids. The CDR3 DNA sequence: TGTGCCAGCAGCTCCTGGGACAGTCTCGGGGAGCTGTTTTTT. Translated, it gives CASSSWDSLGELFF.

This sequence joins TRBV7-8 and TRBJ2-1; D not certain. The V gene lost 6 bases and the J gene lost 0 bases, with 15 bases spanning the gap. This CDR3 has 16 amino acids. The germline gives CDR1 SGHVS, CDR2 FQNEAQ. The CDR3 here is CASRKSRQASYNEQFF. As DNA, the CDR3 is TGTGCCAGCAGAAAAAGTCGACAAGCCTCCTACAATGAGCAGTTCTTC.

The gene calls are TRBV30 and TRBJ1-4; D not resolved. V dropped 0 bases and J dropped 0 bases, with 8 bases sitting between them. The CDR3 has 15 amino acids. Germline V lookup: CDR1 GTSNPN, CDR2 SVGIG (reference sequence). The CDR3 region is CAWSVERATNEKLFF. In nucleotides, the CDR3 is TGTGCCTGGAGTGTAGAGCGAGCAACTAATGAAAAACTGTTTTTT. Using reference TRBV30 and TRBJ1-4 for the parts outside the CDR3, the full variable domain is SQTIHQWPATLVQPVGSPLSLECTVEGTSNPNLYWYRQAAGRGLQLLFYSVGIGQISSEVPQNLSASRPQDRQFILSSKKLLLSDSGFYLCAWSVERATNEKLFFGSGTQLSVL.

The chain recombines TRBV28 with TRBJ2-1; 10 bases line up with TRBD2. Germline CDR1 MDHEN, CDR2 SYDVKM. J was trimmed by 4 bases and V by 5 bases; bases with no gene match: 8. The CDR3 is made up of 16 amino acids. The CDR3 DNA reads as TGTGCCAGCAGTCCGCTACTAGCGGGATGGTACAATGAGCAGTTCTTC. Its translation is CASSPLLAGWYNEQFF. The entire variable domain, with the rest obtained from reference TRBV28 and TRBJ2-1, is as follows: DVKVTQSSRYLVKRTGEKVFLECVQDMDHENMFWYRQDPGLGLRLIYFSYDVKMKEKGDIPEGYSVSREKKERFSLILESASTNQTSMYLCASSPLLAGWYNEQFFGPGTRLTVL.

J is TRBJ2-1 and V is TRBV5-4; 13 bases are shared with TRBD2. The trim removed 4 bases at V and 2 bases at J, leaving 0 bases unmatched. The germline CDR1 and CDR2 sequences are SGHNT and YYREEE (reference sequence). The CDR3 sequence is 15 residues long. The CDR3 bases are TGTGCCAGCAGCGGACTAGCGGGGGCCTACAATGAGCAGTTCTTC. This sequence encodes CASSGLAGAYNEQFF. Supplemented by reference TRBV5-4 and TRBJ2-1, the full variable domain reads ETGVTQSPTHLIKTRGQQVTLRCSSQSGHNTVSWYQQALGQGPQFIFQYYREEENGRGNFPPRFSGLQFPNYSSELNVNALELDDSALYLCASSGLAGAYNEQFFGPGTRLTVL.